These 23 T cell receptor beta chains came from one sample sequenced in a study of cytomegalovirus exposure and HLA in healthy donors. PCR amplification relied on 60 Vbeta primers (plus 13 Jbeta primers). TCRdb's copy holds only in-frame clones and misses some; the assay was immunoSEQ multiplex PCR. This table has approximately 170,000 clones, approximately 78% appearing once. Sequencing was carried out using PBMCs. These receptors were collected from a woman between 18 and 30 years old in good health and CMV-seronegative.

Of note for this clone: One end of the junction does not line up with germline, which may come from a read error. The V gene is TRBV28, the J gene TRBJ2-5; TRBD2 matches 9 bases. This CDR3 has 18 residues. The germline V gene encodes CDR1 MDHEN and CDR2 SYDVKM. CDR3 nucleotides: TGTGCCAGCAACCAACCCCCTGGACTAGCGAAAAACCAAGAGCCCCAGTACTTC. As protein: CASNQPPGLAKNQEPQYF. The full variable domain, its missing parts supplied by reference TRBV28 and TRBJ2-5, is DVKVTQSSRYLVKRTGEKVFLECVQDMDHENMFWYRQDPGLGLRLIYFSYDVKMKEKGDIPEGYSVSREKKERFSLILESASTNQTSMYLCASNQPPGLAKNQEPQYFGPGTRLLVL.

V and J are TRBV28 and TRBJ1-5; TRBD1 is a possible D gene (5 bases). The CDR3 loop spans 15 amino acids. V lost 3 bases, J lost 1 base, and 10 bases lay in between. Germline CDR1 reads MDHEN; CDR2 reads SYDVKM. CDR3 amino acids: CASSLRGRSNQPQHF. The CDR3 DNA reads as TGTGCCAGCAGTTTGCGGGGCAGGAGCAATCAGCCCCAGCATTTT.

J is TRBJ1-1 and V is TRBV7-9; 10 bases are shared with TRBD1. V lost 0 bases to trimming and J lost 2 bases; unmatched junction nucleotides: 3. The CDR3 runs to 16 residues. The germline gives CDR1 SEHNR, CDR2 FQNEAQ (reference sequence). CDR3 residues: CASSLATGGLNTEAFF. For the CDR3, the DNA is TGTGCCAGCAGCTTAGCGACAGGGGGCCTAAACACTGAAGCTTTCTTT.

CDR3: CASSFNRGSNQPQHF. The CDR3 DNA reads as TGTGCCAGCTCCTTCAACAGGGGTAGCAATCAGCCCCAGCATTTT. The chain couples TRBV28 to TRBJ1-5; 7 positions match TRBD1. Germline loops: CDR1 MDHEN, CDR2 SYDVKM. V trimming: 8 bases; J trimming: 0 bases; junction bases outside the gene matches: 7. CDR3 size: 15 residues.

The chain combines TRBV19 with TRBJ2-1; 7 positions match TRBD1. The germline V gene encodes CDR1 LNHDA and CDR2 SQIVND (reference sequence). V was clipped by 5 bases and J by 12 bases; unmatched bases: 10. The CDR3 totals 13 residues. The DNA for the CDR3 is TGTGCCAGTAGTCCGACCCCCGACAGGGCGCAGTTCTTC. Translating gives CASSPTPDRAQFF.

The chain has TRBV7-9 and TRBJ2-1, with a tentative D call TRBD1 (6 bases). The CDR3 is 15 residues long. The germline V gene encodes CDR1 SEHNR and CDR2 FQNEAQ (reference sequence). Between the trimmed V and J ends, which lost 5 bases and 2 bases, there was a span of 13 bases. The CDR3 nucleotides read TGTGCCAGCAGCCAAGGACAGCGGACCTACAATGAGCAGTTCTTC. Its translation is CASSQGQRTYNEQFF.

The J gene is TRBJ1-2, the V gene TRBV6-5; D might be TRBD1 (6 bases). V lost 5 bases, J lost 4 bases, and 11 bases lay in between. In germline, CDR1 is MNHEY, CDR2 SVGAGI. This CDR3 region has 13 residues. CDR3 bases: TGTGCCAGCAGTCGACAGGCCTTCTATGGCTACACCTTC. This gives the protein CASSRQAFYGYTF.

The chain is built from TRBV7-2 and TRBJ2-3; maybe TRBD2 (6 bases). Trimming stripped 7 bases from V and 1 base from J, with 18 bases between. The CDR3 contains 16 residues. Per the germline V gene, CDR1 is SGHTA and CDR2 is FQGNSA. The CDR3 is CASILLGASGTDTQYF. The CDR3 nucleotides are TGTGCCAGCATCCTCCTTGGGGCTAGCGGCACAGATACGCAGTATTTT.

This clone has a handful of counts. V gene TRBV21-1 combines with J gene TRBJ1-5. TRBV21-1 is classified as a pseudogene. This CDR3 comprises 14 residues. CDR3 nucleotides: TGTGCCAGCAGCATCCGGGATAGCAATCAGCCCCAGCATTTT. Translated: CASSIRDSNQPQHF.

The CDR3 DNA follows: TGTGCCAGCAGTGAAGGATTGTCGGGGGGAGACTATGGCTACACCTTC. Protein sequence: CASSEGLSGGDYGYTF. This rearrangement joins TRBV2 to TRBJ1-2, with D perhaps TRBD1 (5 bases). V dropped 1 base and J dropped 3 bases, with 15 bases sitting between them. Germline values: CDR1 SNHLY, CDR2 FYNNEI. The CDR3 consists of 16 residues.

This chain connects TRBV6-6 to TRBJ2-3; 7 bases are shared with TRBD2. V shed 5 bases, J shed 0 bases, and the junction held 2 bases outside the gene matches. Germline CDR1 is MNHNY and CDR2 is SVGAGI (reference sequence). This CDR3 contains 14 residues. Here the CDR3 DNA reads TGTGCCAGCAGTCTGGGGGGGAGCACAGATACGCAGTATTTT. This codes for CASSLGGSTDTQYF.

The chain recombines TRBV11-1 with TRBJ1-5; D is undetermined. The CDR3 extends over 13 amino acids. The V gene lost 1 base and the J gene lost 4 bases, with 5 bases spanning the gap. Per the germline V gene, CDR1 is SGHAT and CDR2 is FQDESV (reference sequence). In nucleotides, the CDR3 is TGTGCCAGCAGCTTAGGCGCGAATCAGCCCCAGCATTTT. Its translation: CASSLGANQPQHF.

The V and J genes are TRBV28 and TRBJ2-2; the D gene is possibly TRBD1 (5 bases). Trimming left V 5 bases short and J 0 bases short, with 13 bases between. CDR3 length equals 16 residues. Germline-derived CDR1 and CDR2 are MDHEN and SYDVKM. CDR3 coding DNA: TGTGCCAGCAGTCCCGGCAGGGTGGCGAACACCGGGGAGCTGTTTTTT. Translated, it gives CASSPGRVANTGELFF. Full variable domain (missing parts from reference TRBV28 and TRBJ2-2): DVKVTQSSRYLVKRTGEKVFLECVQDMDHENMFWYRQDPGLGLRLIYFSYDVKMKEKGDIPEGYSVSREKKERFSLILESASTNQTSMYLCASSPGRVANTGELFFGEGSRLTVL.

The chain combines TRBV28 with TRBJ1-2; 8 nucleotides align to TRBD1. This CDR3 is 15 amino acids long. Looked up from germline, CDR1 is MDHEN and CDR2 is SYDVKM. V lost 7 bases, J lost 3 bases, and 10 bases stayed unmatched. The CDR3 protein is CASKSPGTGHYGYTF. For the CDR3, the DNA is TGTGCCAGCAAGAGTCCCGGGACAGGCCACTATGGCTACACCTTC.

The rearrangement links TRBV19 to TRBJ2-3; D possibly corresponds to TRBD2 (5 bases). The V end was cut by 9 bases, the J end by 3 bases, with 22 bases between. CDR3 length equals 16 residues. From germline, CDR1 is LNHDA and CDR2 SQIVND (reference sequence). The CDR3 protein is CASSGGSSSGTDTQYF. The CDR3, as DNA: TGTGCCAGCAGCGGCGGGTCGAGTTCGGGGACAGATACGCAGTATTTT.

The chain is built from TRBV4-1 and TRBJ2-5; possible D gene TRBD2, 6 bases. Germline CDR1 MGHRA, CDR2 YSYEKL. V lost 1 base and J lost 5, with 17 bases in between. This CDR3 spans 16 amino acids. This chain's CDR3 is CASSQGDGGHVETQYF. Here the CDR3 DNA reads TGCGCCAGCAGCCAAGGCGACGGGGGTCACGTGGAGACCCAGTACTTC.

J is TRBJ1-2 and V is TRBV18, with TRBD1 identical over 9 bases. After removal of 2 bases from V and 7 bases from J, the junction contained 8 bases not matched to a gene. CDR3 size: 15 residues. The germline V gene encodes CDR1 KGHSH and CDR2 LQKENI. The CDR3 reads CASSPRTGVFFGYTF. The CDR3 DNA reads TGTGCCAGCTCACCAAGGACAGGGGTTTTTTTTGGCTACACCTTC.

The rearrangement joins TRBV5-1 to TRBJ1-1; TRBD1 is a possible D gene (6 bases). V dropped 0 bases and J dropped 8 bases, with 14 bases sitting between them. Germline V gene sequence: CDR1 SGHRS, CDR2 YFSETQ. This CDR3 spans 14 amino acids. DNA for the CDR3: TGCGCCAGCAGCTTGGTGTGGGACACCCCGGAAGCTTTCTTT. It is translated as CASSLVWDTPEAFF.

The CDR3 reads CASSLLASDSYNEQFF. As DNA, the CDR3 is TGTGCCAGCAGTTTATTAGCTAGCGACTCCTACAATGAGCAGTTCTTC. This chain links TRBV28 with TRBJ2-1, with D perhaps matching TRBD2 (6 bases). The CDR3 covers 16 residues. Between the trimmed V and J ends, which lost 1 base and 0 bases, there was a span of 10 bases. Germline-derived CDR1 and CDR2 are MDHEN and SYDVKM.

The chain recombines TRBV7-9 with TRBJ1-5, with 7 positions matching TRBD1. V was pared by 4 bases and J by 7 bases, with 13 bases of the junction left unmatched. The CDR3 is 16 residues long. CDR1 SEHNR and CDR2 FQNEAQ come from the germline V gene (reference sequence). The CDR3 DNA reads TGTGCCAGCAGCTCCGACAGGGTAGGGGAAGGGCAGCCCCAGCATTTT. Translation: CASSSDRVGEGQPQHF.

The V gene is TRBV7-6, the J gene TRBJ2-7, with D perhaps TRBD2 (5 bases). The germline CDR1 and CDR2 sequences are SGHVS and FNYEAQ. The V gene lost 5 bases and the J gene lost 5 bases, with 13 bases spanning the gap. The CDR3 is 13 amino acids. The CDR3 loop reads CASSTTRSNEQYF. The CDR3 nucleotides read TGTGCCAGCAGCACTACTAGGTCTAACGAGCAGTACTTC.

The chain recombines TRBV27 with TRBJ1-2; D is perhaps TRBD1 (5 bases). Germline V gene data show CDR1 as MNHEY and CDR2 as SMNVEV (reference sequence). The CDR3 has 16 residues. The ends were cut back, 2 bases at V and 6 bases at J, with 19 bases in the middle. The CDR3 nucleotides read TGTGCCAGCAGTTTAATTGGTGGGGTCAGGGTTGATGGCTACACCTTC. Its protein is CASSLIGGVRVDGYTF.

This clone was seen once. J is TRBJ2-2 and V is TRBV6-5; D gene uncertain. Per germline, CDR1 MNHEY and CDR2 SVGAGI. The V and J ends lost 6 bases and 1 base respectively, with 12 bases between them. The CDR3 is 15 residues long. CDR3 amino acids: CASSLLAGNTGELFF. CDR3 sequence (DNA): TGTGCCAGCAGCCTCCTCGCCGGGAACACCGGGGAGCTGTTTTTT.